These 27 T cell receptor beta chains were all obtained from the same sample, sequenced in a study of blood T cell repertoires in COVID-19. Measured with immunoSEQ multiplex PCR; TCRdb has only the in-frame clones, and not every one. The data show 350,000 to 400,000 clones, 75% to 90% seen once. The sequencing sample was made of PBMCs or T cells enriched from blood (not recorded which). The receptors were sampled from a man younger than 35 who had recovered from COVID-19.

V gene TRBV6-1 combines with J gene TRBJ2-4, with a possible D match to TRBD1 (7 bases). The V end was cut by 4 bases, the J end by 4 bases, with 26 bases between. This CDR3 has 19 residues. The germline V gene encodes CDR1 MNHNS and CDR2 SASEGT. CDR3 amino acids: CASSAQGGWAPTSKNIQYF. CDR3 DNA sequence: TGTGCCAGCAGTGCCCAGGGGGGTTGGGCGCCCACTTCTAAAAACATTCAGTACTTC.

This clone was observed a handful of times. The chain recombines TRBV5-1 with TRBJ1-6; tentative D call: TRBD1 (6 bases). Trimming removed 4 bases at V and 9 bases at J, with 14 bases between. The CDR3 loop spans 14 amino acids. Germline lookup yields CDR1 SGHRS and CDR2 YFSETQ. The CDR3 DNA reads as TGCGCCAGCAGCCTTGGACAGCAAGCTTCACCCCTCCACTTT. It translates to CASSLGQQASPLHF.

This rearrangement joins TRBV3-1 (or the pseudogene TRBV3-2) to TRBJ1-2; possible D gene TRBD1, 6 bases. Germline CDR1 reads LGHDT; CDR2 reads YNNKEL (reference sequence). The CDR3 spans 15 residues. V shed 8 bases and J shed 8 bases, with 24 bases lying between them. CDR3 sequence reads: CASGKSGPGGRGYTF. The CDR3, as DNA: TGTGCCAGCGGCAAAAGTGGACCGGGGGGCAGAGGCTACACCTTC.

The J gene is TRBJ1-3, the V gene TRBV11-1, with D perhaps matching TRBD1 (5 bases). Trimming removed 1 base at V and 2 bases at J, with 9 bases between. The CDR3 has 15 amino acids. Germline CDR1 SGHAT, CDR2 FQDESV (reference sequence). The DNA of the CDR3 is TGTGCCAGCAGCTTAGTCGGGGGAGCTGGAAACACCATATATTTT. It codes for CASSLVGGAGNTIYF. The complete variable domain, with remaining parts taken from reference TRBV11-1 and TRBJ1-3, reads EAEVAQSPRYKITEKSQAVAFWCDPISGHATLYWYRQILGQGPELLVQFQDESVVDDSQLPKDRFSAERLKGVDSTLKIQPAELGDSAMYLCASSLVGGAGNTIYFGEGSWLTVV.

V usage is TRBV3-1 (or the pseudogene TRBV3-2) and J usage is TRBJ2-3; D ambiguous. Germline CDR1 LGHDT, CDR2 YNNKEL (reference sequence). CDR3 length: 15 amino acids. The V end lost 4 bases, the J end lost 0 bases, and 11 bases lay between the germline ends. CDR3: CASSPISESTDTQYF. In DNA, the CDR3 is TGTGCCAGCAGCCCAATATCGGAGAGCACAGATACGCAGTATTTT.

The CDR3 region is CASSPETGDGYTF. DNA of the CDR3: TGTGCCAGCTCACCGGAGACAGGGGATGGCTACACCTTC. The chain couples TRBV18 to TRBJ1-2; 8 positions agree with TRBD1. V shed 3 bases, J shed 6 bases, and the junction held 3 bases outside the gene matches. This CDR3 comprises 13 residues. CDR1 and CDR2 from the germline V gene are KGHSH and LQKENI.

The chain uses TRBV5-4 and TRBJ2-1, with D possibly being TRBD2 (5 bases). CDR1 and CDR2 from the germline V gene are SGHNT and YYREEE (reference sequence). This CDR3 has 15 amino acids. Trimming took 4 bases from V and 4 from J, leaving 15 bases between them. The CDR3 coding sequence is TGTGCCAGCAGCATAGGACGGGAAATTTACAATGAGCAGTTCTTC. Translation: CASSIGREIYNEQFF.

This clone has just one count. The gene calls are TRBV4-2 and TRBJ2-7, with D perhaps matching TRBD2 (6 bases). The CDR3 extends over 15 amino acids. Per the germline V gene, CDR1 is LGHNA and CDR2 is YNFKEQ. Trimming shortened V by 4 bases and J by 2 bases, and 15 bases separated the two germline ends. This chain's CDR3 is CASSPEGSPTYEQYF. The CDR3 coding sequence is TGTGCCAGCAGCCCGGAGGGGTCCCCTACCTACGAGCAGTACTTC.

The rearrangement joins TRBV2 to TRBJ1-5; TRBD1 matches 8 bases. The CDR3 loop spans 15 amino acids. Germline CDR1 reads SNHLY; CDR2 reads FYNNEI. Unmatched junction bases numbered 7, after V lost 8 bases and J lost 1 base. CDR3 region: CASRFDRGSNQPQHF. The CDR3 DNA sequence: TGTGCCAGCCGGTTTGACAGGGGAAGCAATCAGCCCCAGCATTTT.

The table lists this clone with a few counts. This chain uses TRBV9 with TRBJ1-6; 8 nucleotides agree with TRBD1. The CDR3 has 14 amino acids. Germline CDR1 reads SGDLS; CDR2 reads YYNGEE. J lost 10 bases, V lost 4 bases, and 7 bases had no gene match. CDR3 sequence (DNA): TGTGCCAGCAGCATCGGACAGGGCGGATCACCCCTCCACTTT. Residues: CASSIGQGGSPLHF.

This chain links TRBV4-1 with TRBJ2-7; possibly TRBD2 for D (7 bases). V lost 2 bases, J lost 4 bases, and 15 bases lay in between. The CDR3 has 15 residues. Per the germline V gene, CDR1 is MGHRA and CDR2 is YSYEKL. The DNA for the CDR3 is TGCGCCAGCAGCCAATCCCGGGGGGCACAGTACGAGCAGTACTTC. Encoded protein: CASSQSRGAQYEQYF.

The chain carries TRBV5-1 and TRBJ2-1; D is ambiguous. The CDR3 is made up of 15 amino acids. The V gene's germline CDR1 is SGHRS and CDR2 YFSETQ. The ends were cut back, 2 bases at V and 6 bases at J, with 15 bases in the middle. The CDR3 is CASSFGGFNFNEQFF. CDR3 nucleotides: TGCGCCAGCAGCTTCGGCGGATTCAACTTCAATGAGCAGTTCTTC.

J is TRBJ1-1 and V is TRBV19; TRBD1 aligns across 8 bases. This CDR3 comprises 15 residues. Unmatched junction bases numbered 11, after V lost 4 bases and J lost 7 bases. The germline V gene encodes CDR1 LNHDA and CDR2 SQIVND (reference sequence). In nucleotides, the CDR3 is TGTGCCAGTAGTACCCAGACAGGGGTAGTAGGTGAAGCTTTCTTT. Encoded protein: CASSTQTGVVGEAFF.

The chain couples TRBV28 to TRBJ1-3; no clear D gene. The CDR3 totals 14 residues. Per germline, CDR1 MDHEN and CDR2 SYDVKM. The V end lost 2 bases, the J end lost 5 bases, and 10 bases lay between the germline ends. The CDR3 is CASSLVRGRNTIYF. Written as DNA, the CDR3 is TGTGCCAGCAGTTTAGTCCGGGGTAGAAACACCATATATTTT.

CDR3 loop: CASSQIEGGTEAFF. As DNA, the CDR3 is TGTGCCAGCAGCCAGATAGAGGGGGGGACTGAAGCTTTCTTT. The J gene is TRBJ1-1, the V gene TRBV3-1 (or the pseudogene TRBV3-2), with D possibly being TRBD1 (6 bases). CDR1 LGHDT and CDR2 YNNKEL come from the germline V gene (reference sequence). V lost 3 bases and J lost 5, with 13 bases in between. The CDR3 length is 14 residues.

The chain is built from TRBV15 and TRBJ2-5, with 9 bases matching TRBD2. The length of the CDR3 is 16 residues. V trimming: 0 bases; J trimming: 1 base; junction bases outside the gene matches: 3. The germline V gene encodes CDR1 LNHNV and CDR2 YYDKDF (reference sequence). The CDR3 reads CATSRDPSGVQETQYF. For the CDR3, the DNA is TGTGCCACCAGCAGAGATCCTAGCGGGGTCCAAGAGACCCAGTACTTC. The entire variable domain, with the rest obtained from reference TRBV15 and TRBJ2-5, is as follows: DAMVIQNPRYQVTQFGKPVTLSCSQTLNHNVMYWYQQKSSQAPKLLFHYYDKDFNNEADTPDNFQSRRPNTSFCFLDIRSPGLGDTAMYLCATSRDPSGVQETQYFGPGTRLLVL.

This clone has more than one count but fewer than ten. The chain uses TRBV19 and TRBJ2-7, with 9 bases aligning to TRBD1. The CDR3 totals 16 residues. Germline CDR1 is LNHDA and CDR2 is SQIVND (reference sequence). V was clipped by 6 bases and J by 1 base; unmatched bases: 10. The chain's CDR3 is CASRLSGTGFSYEQYF. The CDR3 DNA sequence: TGTGCCAGTAGACTATCCGGGACAGGGTTTTCCTACGAGCAGTACTTC. The whole variable domain, filled in from reference TRBV19 and TRBJ2-7, reads DGGITQSPKYLFRKEGQNVTLSCEQNLNHDAMYWYRQDPGQGLRLIYYSQIVNDFQKGDIAEGYSVSREKKESFPLTVTSAQKNPTAFYLCASRLSGTGFSYEQYFGPGTRLTVT.

The V call is TRBV3-1 (or the pseudogene TRBV3-2), the J call TRBJ2-2, with a possible D match to TRBD2 (5 bases). The V end lost 5 bases, the J end lost 4 bases, and 26 bases lay between the germline ends. Germline V gene lookup returns CDR1 LGHDT and CDR2 YNNKEL (reference sequence). This CDR3 contains 19 residues. This CDR3 is CASSFPPFKAFTSTGELFF. The DNA for the CDR3 is TGTGCCAGCAGCTTCCCCCCCTTTAAAGCGTTTACTAGCACCGGGGAGCTGTTTTTT.

The chain links TRBV25-1 to TRBJ1-2; D is perhaps TRBD1 (5 bases). Germline V CDR1 and CDR2: MGHDK, SYGVNS. The length of the CDR3 is 13 residues. Trimming pared 6 bases from V and 5 bases from J, leaving 13 bases between. CDR3 region: CASSLSGYYGYTF. CDR3 nucleotides: TGTGCCAGCAGCTTATCAGGGTATTATGGCTACACCTTC.

The CDR3 nucleotides read TGTGCCAGCAGGGGGACAGGGCAGGGACAGCCCCAGCATTTT. Translating gives CASRGTGQGQPQHF. The chain is built from TRBV2 and TRBJ1-5; TRBD1 aligns across 9 bases. The V segment lost 6 bases and the J segment 7 bases; nucleotides outside the gene matches: 7. The CDR3 covers 14 residues. The V gene's germline CDR1 is SNHLY and CDR2 FYNNEI.

The V and J genes are TRBV19 and TRBJ2-1; 11 nucleotides match TRBD2. Trimming removed 5 bases from V and 8 bases from J; junction bases left unmatched: 8. Germline V CDR1 and CDR2: LNHDA, SQIVND (reference sequence). The CDR3 totals 15 residues. CDR3 DNA sequence: TGTGCCAGTAGTTCTATAGCGGGAGGGCGCGATGAGCAGTTCTTC. Residues: CASSSIAGGRDEQFF.

V usage is TRBV9 and J usage is TRBJ2-3; tentatively, D is TRBD1 (6 bases). Trimming left V 1 base short and J 7 bases short, with 13 bases between. From germline, CDR1 is SGDLS and CDR2 YYNGEE. CDR3 length: 14 amino acids. In nucleotides, the CDR3 is TGTGCCAGCAGCGTAAGCCACAGGGCACATACGCAGTATTTT. Its protein product is CASSVSHRAHTQYF.

This clone was seen once. The chain uses TRBV2 and TRBJ1-1, with unresolved D. V was cut by 10 bases and J by 6 bases, with 21 bases left in between. Germline CDR1 SNHLY, CDR2 FYNNEI. The CDR3 loop spans 14 amino acids. The DNA of the CDR3 is TGTGCCACAGAAAACCGCAGGCCGTTGGCTGAAGCTTTCTTT. Its translation: CATENRRPLAEAFF.

With regard to this clone: Other DNA sequences in the same sample also yield this CDR3. The J gene is TRBJ1-3, the V gene TRBV29-1; 7 bases fit TRBD1. The CDR3 is 12 residues long. CDR1 is SQVTM and CDR2 is ANQGSEA in the germline V gene. V gave up 3 bases and J gave up 4 bases; unmatched junction bases: 0. CDR3 DNA sequence: TGCAGCGTTGAGACAGGGGGAAACACCATATATTTT. This translates into CSVETGGNTIYF.

The J gene is TRBJ2-2, the V gene TRBV27, with D uncertain. With 5 bases removed from V and 4 bases from J, the gap between germline ends came to 17 bases. CDR1 and CDR2 (germline): MNHEY, SMNVEV (reference sequence). The CDR3 consists of 16 residues. The CDR3 region is CASSDTPDDPTGELFF. The DNA for the CDR3 is TGTGCCAGCAGTGACACCCCGGATGACCCCACCGGGGAGCTGTTTTTT.

This chain joins TRBV12-3 or TRBV12-4 and TRBJ2-5; perhaps TRBD2 as D (6 bases). Trimming pared 3 bases from V and 5 bases from J, leaving 10 bases between. This CDR3 region has 13 residues. CDR3: CASSFGGPETQYF. The CDR3 coding sequence is TGTGCCAGCAGTTTCGGAGGGCCGGAGACCCAGTACTTC.

This chain connects TRBV27 to TRBJ1-6, with TRBD1 matching 7 bases. Unmatched junction bases numbered 11, after V lost 6 bases and J lost 12 bases. This CDR3 region has 14 residues. Looked up from germline, CDR1 is MNHEY and CDR2 is SMNVEV (reference sequence). The CDR3 DNA reads TGTGCCAGCAGGCCGCGACAGGGCCTGGGACCCCTCCACTTT. Translated, it gives CASRPRQGLGPLHF.